These 9 T cell receptor beta chains came from one sample sequenced in a study of prognosis after radiotherapy for stage I lung cancer (dated by TCRdb to the early 2020s). These reads were obtained on an Illumina HiSeq 3000. The TCR beta CDR3 region was amplified from genomic DNA by two rounds of multiplex PCR. The first PCR round used primers specific to each TRBV and TRBJ gene, with sequences filed in Chinese patent CN105087789A. The public reads were quality trimmed at Q25 with fastp and then assembled into clones with MiXCR by TCRdb, keeping productive beta chains. Each CDR3 protein gets just one entry, which takes the most common genes and DNA from the rows behind it. For this sample the table gives some 15,000 distinct CDR3 sequences, of which 29% were detected only once. Approximately 33% of the sample comes from the top ten. Sequencing used PBMCs, obtained before or after stereotactic body radiation therapy (not recorded which). These receptors came from a donor aged 50 or older with non-small cell lung cancer.

Notes on this clonotype: A much larger clone differs by one base, so this may be a read error. The chain uses TRBV10-3 and TRBJ2-5, with 7 bases identical to TRBD2. The CDR3 runs 14 residues. Germline V gives CDR1 ENHRY, CDR2 SYGVKD. CDR3 sequence reads: CVISAGGRGETQYF. In DNA form, the CDR3 reads TGTGTCATCAGTGCTGGCGGGAGAGGAGAGACCCAGTACTTC.

CDR3 loop: CASSQDGTNTEAFF. The CDR3 region has the DNA TGCGCCAGCAGCCAAGATGGAACAAACACTGAAGCTTTCTTT. The chain carries TRBV4-1 and TRBJ1-1; D not certain. Trimming removed 0 bases from V and 2 bases from J, with 7 bases in between. Germline CDR1 and CDR2: MGHRA and YSYEKL. The CDR3 is 14 residues long.

This clonotype was observed at least ten times. Here the CDR3 DNA reads TGTGCCAGCAGTCAGACAGGGGAGAACACTGAAGCTTTCTTT. Encoded protein: CASSQTGENTEAFF. The rearrangement uses TRBV6-1 and TRBJ1-1; 8 positions agree with TRBD1. In germline, CDR1 is MNHNS, CDR2 SASEGT. The trim removed 5 bases at V and 1 base at J, leaving 3 bases unmatched. This CDR3 region has 14 residues.

This clonotype was observed at least ten times. The genes are TRBV7-9 and TRBJ2-1, with D perhaps TRBD1 (5 bases). Germline values: CDR1 SEHNR, CDR2 FQNEAQ (reference sequence). V lost 1 base and J 10 bases, leaving 8 bases between the germline ends. The CDR3 runs 12 residues. The CDR3 DNA reads TGTGCCAGCAGCTTAGAACGGACAGAGCAGTTCTTC. Its translation: CASSLERTEQFF.

Details on this clonotype: A far larger clone is off by one base, so a read error is likely. This sequence joins TRBV11-2 and TRBJ2-5; 9 nucleotides agree with TRBD2. Unmatched junction bases numbered 4, after V lost 6 bases and J lost 2 bases. The CDR3 loop spans 14 amino acids. CDR1 and CDR2 from the germline V gene are SGHAT and FQNNGV. The CDR3 DNA reads TGTGCCAGCAGTAGACTAGCGGAACAAGAGACCCAGTACTTC. It translates to CASSRLAEQETQYF.

A word on this clonotype: With only one base between it and a far larger clone, this is likely a read error. The CDR3 nucleotides are TGTGCCAGCAGGGTACAGCCTCACACCGGGGAGCTGTTTTTT. Residues: CASRVQPHTGELFF. The V gene is TRBV6-5, the J gene TRBJ2-2; D is ambiguous. This CDR3 is built from 14 residues. Trimming shortened V by 6 bases and J by 3 bases, and 11 bases separated the two germline ends. CDR1 is MNHEY and CDR2 is SVGAGI in the germline V gene.

This clonotype has ten or more counts. The chain is built from TRBV5-1 and TRBJ2-1; D is ambiguous. The length of the CDR3 is 14 residues. Germline V gene lookup returns CDR1 SGHRS and CDR2 YFSETQ. Deletions cut 4 bases from V and 0 bases from J, with 8 bases between. CDR3 protein: CASSERVSYNEQFF. The CDR3 coding sequence is TGCGCCAGCAGCGAGCGAGTCTCCTACAATGAGCAGTTCTTC.

This clonotype appeared many times. The chain joins TRBV9 to TRBJ2-2; TRBD2 agrees at 8 bases. The ends lost 2 bases at V and 0 bases at J; junction bases unmatched: 9. CDR3 length equals 18 residues. Germline CDR1 is SGDLS and CDR2 is YYNGEE. The CDR3 DNA reads TGTGCCAGCAGCGTTTTGAGCGGGAGAGGGGCGAACACCGGGGAGCTGTTTTTT. Encoded protein: CASSVLSGRGANTGELFF. Full variable domain (remainder filled in from reference TRBV9 and TRBJ2-2): DSGVTQTPKHLITATGQRVTLRCSPRSGDLSVYWYQQSLDQGLQFLIQYYNGEERAKGNILERFSAQQFPDLHSELNLSSLELGDSALYFCASSVLSGRGANTGELFFGEGSRLTVL.

In its sample, this clonotype was seen many times. The chain recombines TRBV18 with TRBJ1-1; D unresolved. V was trimmed by 2 bases and J by 0 bases, leaving 13 bases between them. The CDR3 contains 16 residues. Germline V gene data show CDR1 as KGHSH and CDR2 as LQKENI. As DNA, the CDR3 is TGTGCCAGCTCACCAAGTGGAACTCCCATGAACACTGAAGCTTTCTTT. Protein sequence: CASSPSGTPMNTEAFF.